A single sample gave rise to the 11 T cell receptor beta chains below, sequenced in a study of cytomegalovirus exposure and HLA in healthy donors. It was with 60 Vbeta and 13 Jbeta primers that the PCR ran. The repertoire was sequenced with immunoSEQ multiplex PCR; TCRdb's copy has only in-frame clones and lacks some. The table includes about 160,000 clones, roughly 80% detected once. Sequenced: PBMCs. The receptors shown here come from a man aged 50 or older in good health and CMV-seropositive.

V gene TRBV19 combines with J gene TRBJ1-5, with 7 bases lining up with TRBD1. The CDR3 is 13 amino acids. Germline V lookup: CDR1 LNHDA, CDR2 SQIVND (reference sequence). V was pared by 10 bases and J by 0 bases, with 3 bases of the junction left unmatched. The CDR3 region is CATAGGSNQPQHF. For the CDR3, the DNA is TGTGCCACAGCAGGGGGTAGCAATCAGCCCCAGCATTTT.

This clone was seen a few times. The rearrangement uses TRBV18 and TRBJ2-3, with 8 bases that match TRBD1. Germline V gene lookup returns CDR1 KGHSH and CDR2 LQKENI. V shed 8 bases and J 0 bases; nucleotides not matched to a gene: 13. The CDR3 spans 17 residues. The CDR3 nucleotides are TGTGCCAGCGGCCGGGACAGGCGGTCGATTAGCACAGATACGCAGTATTTT. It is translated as CASGRDRRSISTDTQYF.

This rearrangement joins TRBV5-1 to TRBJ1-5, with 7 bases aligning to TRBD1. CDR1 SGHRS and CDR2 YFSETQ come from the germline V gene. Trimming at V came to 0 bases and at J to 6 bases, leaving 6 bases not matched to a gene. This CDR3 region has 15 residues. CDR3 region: CASSLAGGGGQPQHF. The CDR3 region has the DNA TGCGCCAGCAGCTTGGCAGGGGGTGGGGGTCAGCCCCAGCATTTT.

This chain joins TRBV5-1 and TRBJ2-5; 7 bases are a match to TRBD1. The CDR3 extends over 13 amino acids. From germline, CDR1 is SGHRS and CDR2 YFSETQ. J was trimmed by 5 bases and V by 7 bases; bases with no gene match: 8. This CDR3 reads CASQTDRVETQYF. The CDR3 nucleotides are TGCGCCAGCCAAACAGACAGGGTTGAGACCCAGTACTTC.

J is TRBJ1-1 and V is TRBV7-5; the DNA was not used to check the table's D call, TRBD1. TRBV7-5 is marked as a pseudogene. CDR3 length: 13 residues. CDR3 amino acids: CARSLKVRGKAFF. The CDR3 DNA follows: TGTGCCAGAAGCTTAAAGGTCAGGGGTAAAGCTTTCTTT.

CDR3 region: CASRGGGGDSYEQYF. CDR3 sequence (DNA): TGTGCCAGCAGGGGCGGCGGGGGGGACTCCTACGAGCAGTACTTC. The chain joins TRBV28 to TRBJ2-7, with 9 bases matching TRBD2. Germline loops: CDR1 MDHEN, CDR2 SYDVKM. V was clipped by 6 bases and J by 0 bases; unmatched bases: 6. The CDR3 spans 15 residues. The variable domain in full, with the rest retrieved from reference TRBV28 and TRBJ2-7, is DVKVTQSSRYLVKRTGEKVFLECVQDMDHENMFWYRQDPGLGLRLIYFSYDVKMKEKGDIPEGYSVSREKKERFSLILESASTNQTSMYLCASRGGGGDSYEQYFGPGTRLTVT.

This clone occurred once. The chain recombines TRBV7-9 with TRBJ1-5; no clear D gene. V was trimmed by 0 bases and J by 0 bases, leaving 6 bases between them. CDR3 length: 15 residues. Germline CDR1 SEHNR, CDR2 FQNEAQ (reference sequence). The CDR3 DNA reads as TGTGCCAGCAGCTTAGCGGCCGATAGCAATCAGCCCCAGCATTTT. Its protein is CASSLAADSNQPQHF.

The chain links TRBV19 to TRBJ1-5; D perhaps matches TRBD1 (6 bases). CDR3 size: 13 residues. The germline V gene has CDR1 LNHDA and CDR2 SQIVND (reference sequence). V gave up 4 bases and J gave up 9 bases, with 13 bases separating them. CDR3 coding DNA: TGTGCCAGTAGTACGAGGGTGGGGGCGCCCCAGCATTTT. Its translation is CASSTRVGAPQHF.

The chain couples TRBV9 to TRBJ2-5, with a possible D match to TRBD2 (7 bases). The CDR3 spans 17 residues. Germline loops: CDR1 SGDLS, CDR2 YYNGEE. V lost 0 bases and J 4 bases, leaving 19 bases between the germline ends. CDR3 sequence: CASSVVGGGPGRETQYF. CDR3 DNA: TGTGCCAGCAGCGTAGTGGGCGGGGGCCCAGGAAGAGAGACCCAGTACTTC.

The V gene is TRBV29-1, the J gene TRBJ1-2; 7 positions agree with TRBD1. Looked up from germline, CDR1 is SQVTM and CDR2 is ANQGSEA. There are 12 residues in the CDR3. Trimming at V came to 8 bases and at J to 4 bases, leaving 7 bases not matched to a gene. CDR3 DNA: TGCAGCTTATGGACAGGACCCTATGGCTACACCTTC. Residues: CSLWTGPYGYTF. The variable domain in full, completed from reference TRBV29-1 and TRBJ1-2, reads SAVISQKPSRDICQRGTSLTIQCQVDSQVTMMFWYRQQPGQSLTLIATANQGSEATYESGFVIDKFPISRPNLTFSTLTVSNMSPEDSSIYLCSLWTGPYGYTFGSGTRLTVV.

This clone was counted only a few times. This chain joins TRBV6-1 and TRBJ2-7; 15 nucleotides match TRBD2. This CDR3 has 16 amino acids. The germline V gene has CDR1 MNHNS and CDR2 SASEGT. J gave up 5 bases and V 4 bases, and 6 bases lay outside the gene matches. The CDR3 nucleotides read TGTGCCAGCAGTGGGGGAGGACTAGCGGGGGGGAACGAGCAGTACTTC. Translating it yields CASSGGGLAGGNEQYF.